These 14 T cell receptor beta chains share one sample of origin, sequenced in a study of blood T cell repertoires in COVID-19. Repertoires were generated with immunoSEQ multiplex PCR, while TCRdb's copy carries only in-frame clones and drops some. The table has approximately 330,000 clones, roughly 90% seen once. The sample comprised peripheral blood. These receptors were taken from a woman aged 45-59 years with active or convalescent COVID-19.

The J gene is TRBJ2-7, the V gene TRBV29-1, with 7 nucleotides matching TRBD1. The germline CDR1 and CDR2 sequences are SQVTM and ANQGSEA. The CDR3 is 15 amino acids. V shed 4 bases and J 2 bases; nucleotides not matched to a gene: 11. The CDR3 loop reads CSVVGGTGDPYEQYF. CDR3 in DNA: TGCAGCGTTGTAGGAGGCACAGGGGACCCCTACGAGCAGTACTTC.

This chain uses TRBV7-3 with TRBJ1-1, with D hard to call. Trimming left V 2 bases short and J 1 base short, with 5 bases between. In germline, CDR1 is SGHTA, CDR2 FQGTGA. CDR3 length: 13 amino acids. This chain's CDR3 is CASSLDKNTEAFF. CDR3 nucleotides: TGTGCCAGCAGCTTAGACAAGAACACTGAAGCTTTCTTT.

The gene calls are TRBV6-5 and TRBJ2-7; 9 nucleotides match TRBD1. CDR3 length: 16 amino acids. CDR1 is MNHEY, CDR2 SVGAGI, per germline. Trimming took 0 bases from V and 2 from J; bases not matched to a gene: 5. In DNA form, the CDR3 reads TGTGCCAGCAGTTACTCCCAGGACAGGGGCCCCTACGAGCAGTACTTC. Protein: CASSYSQDRGPYEQYF.

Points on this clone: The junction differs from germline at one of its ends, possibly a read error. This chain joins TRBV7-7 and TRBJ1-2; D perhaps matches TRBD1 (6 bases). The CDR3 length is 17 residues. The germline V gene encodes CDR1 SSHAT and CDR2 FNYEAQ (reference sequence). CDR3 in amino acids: CASTLKGEEGVEGGYTF. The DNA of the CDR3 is TGTGCTAGCACCTTAAAGGGTGAAGAGGGGGTGGAAGGTGGCTACACCTTC. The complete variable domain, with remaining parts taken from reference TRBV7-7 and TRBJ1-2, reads GAGVSQSPRYKVTKRGQDVTLRCDPISSHATLYWYQQALGQGPEFLTYFNYEAQPDKSGLPSDRFSAERPEGSISTLTIQRTEQRDSAMYRCASTLKGEEGVEGGYTFGSGTRLTVV.

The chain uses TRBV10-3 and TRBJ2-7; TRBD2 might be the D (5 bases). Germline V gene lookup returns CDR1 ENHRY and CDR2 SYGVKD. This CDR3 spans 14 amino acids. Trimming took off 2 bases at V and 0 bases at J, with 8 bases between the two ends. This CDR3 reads CAISEQGSSYEQYF. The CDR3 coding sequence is TGTGCCATCAGTGAGCAAGGGAGCTCCTACGAGCAGTACTTC.

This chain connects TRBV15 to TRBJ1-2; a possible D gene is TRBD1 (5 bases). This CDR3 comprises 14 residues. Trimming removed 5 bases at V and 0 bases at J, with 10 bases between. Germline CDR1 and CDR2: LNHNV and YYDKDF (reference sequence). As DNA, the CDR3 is TGTGCCACCAGCGGTGACAGATCTAACTATGGCTACACCTTC. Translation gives CATSGDRSNYGYTF. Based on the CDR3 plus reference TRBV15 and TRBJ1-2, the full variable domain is DAMVIQNPRYQVTQFGKPVTLSCSQTLNHNVMYWYQQKSSQAPKLLFHYYDKDFNNEADTPDNFQSRRPNTSFCFLDIRSPGLGDTAMYLCATSGDRSNYGYTFGSGTRLTVV.

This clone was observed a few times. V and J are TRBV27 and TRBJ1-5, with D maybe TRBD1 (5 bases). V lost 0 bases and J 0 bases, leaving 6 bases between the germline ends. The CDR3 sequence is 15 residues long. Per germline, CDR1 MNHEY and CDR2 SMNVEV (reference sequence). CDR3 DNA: TGTGCCAGCAGTTTATCGGGGCTTAGCAATCAGCCCCAGCATTTT. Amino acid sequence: CASSLSGLSNQPQHF.

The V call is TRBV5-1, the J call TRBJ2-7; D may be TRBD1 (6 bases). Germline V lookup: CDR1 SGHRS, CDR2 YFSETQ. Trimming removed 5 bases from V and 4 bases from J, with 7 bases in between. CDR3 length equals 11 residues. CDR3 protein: CASSQGYEQYF. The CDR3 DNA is TGCGCCAGCAGTCAGGGGTACGAGCAGTACTTC. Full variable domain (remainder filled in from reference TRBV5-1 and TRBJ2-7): KAGVTQTPRYLIKTRGQQVTLSCSPISGHRSVSWYQQTPGQGLQFLFEYFSETQRNKGNFPGRFSGRQFSNSRSEMNVSTLELGDSALYLCASSQGYEQYFGPGTRLTVT.

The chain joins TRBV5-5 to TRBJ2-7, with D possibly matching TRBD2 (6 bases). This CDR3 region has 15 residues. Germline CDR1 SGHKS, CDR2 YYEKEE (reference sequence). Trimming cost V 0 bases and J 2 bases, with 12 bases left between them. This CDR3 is CASSLAGVRTYEQYF. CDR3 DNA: TGTGCCAGCAGCTTGGCGGGGGTGAGGACCTACGAGCAGTACTTC.

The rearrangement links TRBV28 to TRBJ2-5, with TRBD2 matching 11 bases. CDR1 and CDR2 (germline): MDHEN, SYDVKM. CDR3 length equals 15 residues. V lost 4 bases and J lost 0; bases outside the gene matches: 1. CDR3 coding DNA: TGTGCCAGCAGTTGGACTAGCGGGTACCAAGAGACCCAGTACTTC. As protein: CASSWTSGYQETQYF.

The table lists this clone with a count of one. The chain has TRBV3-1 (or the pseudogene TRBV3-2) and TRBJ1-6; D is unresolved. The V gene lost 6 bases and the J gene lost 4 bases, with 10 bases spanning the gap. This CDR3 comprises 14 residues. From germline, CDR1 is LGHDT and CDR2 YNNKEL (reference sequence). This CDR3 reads CASSQAAYNSPLHF. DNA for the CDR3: TGTGCCAGCAGTCAGGCCGCATATAATTCACCCCTCCACTTT.

The CDR3 here is CASTLMGANNEQFF. The CDR3 DNA reads as TGTGCCAGTACCCTGATGGGGGCGAACAATGAGCAGTTCTTC. The V call is TRBV19, the J call TRBJ2-1; the D gene is possibly TRBD1 (6 bases). Trimming stripped 7 bases from V and 5 bases from J, with 15 bases between. Germline CDR1 is LNHDA and CDR2 is SQIVND (reference sequence). The CDR3 spans 14 residues.

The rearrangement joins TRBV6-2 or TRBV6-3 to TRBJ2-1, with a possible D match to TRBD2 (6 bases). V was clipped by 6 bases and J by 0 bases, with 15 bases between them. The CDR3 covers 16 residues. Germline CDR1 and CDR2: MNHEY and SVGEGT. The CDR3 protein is CASSSLAPSSYNEQFF. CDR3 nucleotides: TGTGCCAGCAGCTCTCTAGCGCCAAGCTCCTACAATGAGCAGTTCTTC.

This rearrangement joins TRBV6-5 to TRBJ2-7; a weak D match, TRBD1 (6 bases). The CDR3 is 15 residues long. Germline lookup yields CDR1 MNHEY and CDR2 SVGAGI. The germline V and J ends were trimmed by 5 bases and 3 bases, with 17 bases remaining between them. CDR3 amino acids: CASSPRQGPYYEQYF. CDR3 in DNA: TGTGCCAGCAGTCCCCGTCAGGGGCCGTACTACGAGCAGTACTTC.